The entry that follows covers one T cell receptor beta chain sequence. Antigen unknown. One end of the junction is discordant with germline, which a read error may explain. TCRdb independently ran MiXCR on the RT-PCR reads; one entry per CDR3 protein. The data contain 500,000 to 600,000 distinct CDR3 sequences, over 9% of them singletons. The data derive from a study of response to subunit inactivated influenza vaccine. Overall study results and limits: Authors proposed each seasonal influenza vaccination draws in few new T cells.

These data also featured in a second study, about T cells expressing NK-cell markers. That publication notes: Researchers built TCR beta cDNA using 5'RACE template switching with UMIs. In the group of eight sequenced donors, seven were HCMV-seropositive and one was seronegative. One observes that, in a few donors, these clonotypes were also the leading ones within the CD3+CD56-NKG2C+ fraction. Expanded clones of NKG2C+ T cells had an unclear HCMV specificity.

This TCR was sampled from a man over 45 who received an inactivated influenza vaccine. The sequenced sample was PBMCs from blood, obtained on the day of vaccination.

CDR3 in amino acids: CCARDSARASSGANVLTF. The CDR3 bases are TGCTGTGCTAGAGATAGCGCCAGAGCGAGCTCTGGGGCCAACGTCCTGACTTTC. The chain uses TRBV20-1 and TRBJ2-6, with D possibly being TRBD2 (5 bases). CDR3 length equals 18 residues. In germline, CDR1 is DFQATT, CDR2 SNEGSKA (reference sequence).